A single sample is the source of the 24 T cell receptor beta chains below, sequenced in a study of Tregs in tolerant kidney transplant recipients. Profiling relied on immunoSEQ multiplex PCR, and the TCRdb table lists in-frame clones only, not all of them. This table holds 50,000 or so clones. Sequenced here: CD4+ T cells from blood, sampled before the transplant. Every receptor here comes from a human donor who received a combined kidney and bone marrow transplant.

To note about this clone: The read is 3 residues too short to cover the CDR3 end, so that end is filled in from the germline J gene. V gene TRBV6-4 combines with J gene TRBJ2-2, with a possible D match to TRBD1 (6 bases). This CDR3 region has 14 residues. The V end lost 6 bases, the J end lost 7 bases, and 15 bases lay between the germline ends. Germline CDR1 and CDR2: MRHNA and SNTAGT. The CDR3 here is CASSGQGHGGELFF. The CDR3 bases that were read are TGTGCCAGCAGCGGGCAGGGGCACGGCGGGGAG.

As regards this clone: Read coverage stops 3 residues before the CDR3 terminus; the germline J gene supplies the remainder. The chain recombines TRBV6-4 with TRBJ2-7, with D possibly being TRBD1 (6 bases). This CDR3 region has 12 residues. Trimming removed 9 bases from V and 6 bases from J, with 15 bases in between. Germline CDR1 MRHNA, CDR2 SNTAGT. Partial CDR3 DNA: TGTGCCAGTCGACCCCCACAGGGCGAG. Translated, it gives CASRPPQGE. Given in full, the CDR3 is CASRPPQGEQYF.

With respect to this clone: With the read ending 3 residues before the CDR3 end, the germline J gene is used to fill in that end. The chain is built from TRBV7-2 and TRBJ2-3; the D is unclear. Trimming took off 2 bases at V and 4 bases at J, with 10 bases between the two ends. This CDR3 comprises 14 residues. The germline gives CDR1 SGHTA, CDR2 FQGNSA. CDR3 DNA, as far as it was read: TGTGCCAGCAGCTTAACCCCCGCGGCAGATACG. Protein sequence: CASSLTPAADT. The CDR3 in its entirety is CASSLTPAADTQYF.

With regard to this clone: The CDR3 end is not reached by the read, which stops 3 residues before it; the germline J gene fills it in. The chain joins TRBV7-2 to TRBJ2-1; perhaps TRBD1 as D (5 bases). CDR1 and CDR2 from the germline V gene are SGHTA and FQGNSA. V dropped 5 bases and J dropped 7 bases, with 12 bases sitting between them. This CDR3 is built from 13 residues. The CDR3 region is CASSPRRGNEQFF. CDR3 DNA, as far as it was read: TGTGCCAGCAGCCCCCGAAGGGGAAATGAG.

A remark on this clone: The CDR3 end falls 3 residues outside the read, so it is completed with the germline J gene. The chain employs TRBV29-1 and TRBJ2-5; 11 positions match TRBD1. Germline values: CDR1 SQVTM, CDR2 ANQGSEA. This CDR3 spans 16 amino acids. The CDR3 bases that were read are TGCAGTGGGACAGGGGGTCCCGAGAACCGTCAAGAGACC. Translated, it gives CSGTGGPENRQET. The whole CDR3 is CSGTGGPENRQETQYF.

Remarks on this clone: With the read ending 3 residues before the CDR3 end, the germline J gene is used to fill in that end. This rearrangement joins TRBV19 to TRBJ1-4, with 9 bases fitting TRBD1. The CDR3 totals 15 residues. Germline V gives CDR1 LNHDA, CDR2 SQIVND (reference sequence). The trim removed 5 bases at V and 8 bases at J, leaving 9 bases unmatched. The covered CDR3 bases are TGTGCCAGTAGTCCTAACAGGGGGCGCAGGGAAAAA. Amino acid sequence: CASSPNRGRREK. The full CDR3 sequence reads CASSPNRGRREKLFF.

As to this clone: The CDR3 end lies 3 residues beyond the end of the read and is filled in from the germline J gene. The rearrangement links TRBV30 to TRBJ1-2; 7 nucleotides agree with TRBD1. This CDR3 region has 12 residues. Looked up from germline, CDR1 is GTSNPN and CDR2 is SVGIG (reference sequence). Trimming removed 7 bases from V and 1 base from J; junction bases left unmatched: 3. The CDR3 DNA, read in part, is TGTGCCTTCGCAGGGGGTAACTATGGC. Encoded protein: CAFAGGNYG. The full-length CDR3 reads as CAFAGGNYGYTF.

Comments on this clone: Sequencing ends 3 residues short of the CDR3 end; the germline J gene provides the rest. The gene calls are TRBV7-9 and TRBJ1-4, with 8 bases identical to TRBD1. This CDR3 comprises 15 residues. V was pared by 1 base and J by 4 bases, with 2 bases of the junction left unmatched. Germline CDR1 is SEHNR and CDR2 is FQNEAQ (reference sequence). The CDR3 region is CASSLGTGINEKLFF. The covered CDR3 bases are TGTGCCAGCAGCTTAGGGACAGGGATTAATGAAAAA.

Turning to this clone: The read comes to an end 3 residues before the CDR3 does, leaving the germline J gene to fill in the end. This chain joins TRBV6-2 or TRBV6-3 and TRBJ1-1; weak D call: TRBD1 (6 bases). The CDR3 length is 16 residues. CDR1 is MNHEY and CDR2 is SVGEGT in the germline V gene. V gave up 4 bases and J gave up 4 bases, with 19 bases separating them. The sequenced part of the CDR3 DNA is TGTGCCAGCAGTTTTTCAGGGGCCCGTCCCCGCACTGAA. It codes for CASSFSGARPRTE. The full CDR3 is CASSFSGARPRTEAFF.

Notes on this clone: The read ends 3 residues shy of where the CDR3 ends; the end is completed using the germline J gene. The chain links TRBV6-2 or TRBV6-3 to TRBJ1-1; TRBD1 matches 8 bases. J was trimmed by 0 bases and V by 4 bases; bases with no gene match: 4. The CDR3 is 15 residues long. In germline, CDR1 is MNHEY, CDR2 SVGEGT. Incomplete CDR3 DNA: TGTGCCAGCAGTTCCCCAGGGGGCATGAACACTGAA. It is translated as CASSSPGGMNTE. The entire CDR3 is CASSSPGGMNTEAFF.

Worth noting for this clone: The CDR3 end lies 3 residues beyond the end of the read and is filled in from the germline J gene. The chain links TRBV7-2 to TRBJ2-5; maybe TRBD1 (6 bases). Trimming pared 5 bases from V and 2 bases from J, leaving 15 bases between. The CDR3 length is 15 residues. Germline CDR1 SGHTA, CDR2 FQGNSA. The DNA read from the CDR3 is TGTGCCAGCAGCCCCGACAGGCAGGTACAAGAGACC. It codes for CASSPDRQVQET. The entire CDR3 sequence reads CASSPDRQVQETQYF. Based on the CDR3 plus reference TRBV7-2 and TRBJ2-5, the full variable domain is GAGVSQSPSNKVTEKGKDVELRCDPISGHTALYWYRQSLGQGLEFLIYFQGNSAPDKSGLPSDRFSAERTGGSVSTLTIQRTQQEDSAVYLCASSPDRQVQETQYFGPGTRLLVL.

The covered CDR3 bases are TGTGCCAGCAGCTTGGGGTCTGCGGGAGGAAGTGATACG. Its translation: CASSLGSAGGSDT. The whole CDR3 region reads CASSLGSAGGSDTQYF. The chain uses TRBV5-4 and TRBJ2-3; 8 positions agree with TRBD2. The read ends 3 residues early relative to the CDR3; the germline J gene fills the gap. This CDR3 spans 16 amino acids. Germline CDR1 is SGHNT and CDR2 is YYREEE (reference sequence). The V gene end was trimmed by 0 bases and the J gene end by 6 bases; junction bases not matched to a gene: 9.

A word on this clone: The read terminates 3 residues before the CDR3 end, so the remaining end is supplied by the germline J gene. The V and J genes are TRBV30 and TRBJ1-2, with D unclear. Trimming cost V 6 bases and J 5 bases, with 16 bases left between them. In germline, CDR1 is GTSNPN, CDR2 SVGIG (reference sequence). The CDR3 covers 13 residues. The DNA read from the CDR3 is TGTGCCTGTCCCCTGTGGAGGACTTATGGC. Translated, it gives CACPLWRTYG. The entire CDR3 is CACPLWRTYGYTF. The full variable domain, its missing parts supplied by reference TRBV30 and TRBJ1-2, is SQTIHQWPATLVQPVGSPLSLECTVEGTSNPNLYWYRQAAGRGLQLLFYSVGIGQISSEVPQNLSASRPQDRQFILSSKKLLLSDSGFYLCACPLWRTYGYTFGSGTRLTVV.

In regard to this clone: The DNA ends 3 residues before the CDR3 does, and the rest of the CDR3 is filled in from the germline J gene. The chain carries TRBV2 and TRBJ2-5, with 11 bases matching TRBD2. Unmatched junction bases numbered 1, after V lost 4 bases and J lost 0 bases. There are 15 residues in the CDR3. In germline, CDR1 is SNHLY, CDR2 FYNNEI. Partial CDR3 DNA: TGTGCCAGCAGTGGGACTAGCGGGTACCAAGAGACC. It specifies CASSGTSGYQET. The entire CDR3 sequence reads CASSGTSGYQETQYF.

As concerns this clone: Read data end 3 residues before the CDR3 end; the end is taken from the germline J gene. This chain connects TRBV19 to TRBJ1-5, with D uncertain. Germline CDR1 LNHDA, CDR2 SQIVND (reference sequence). V was cut by 1 base and J by 4 bases, with 11 bases left in between. The CDR3 loop spans 15 amino acids. The CDR3 loop reads CASSIGAASNQPQHF. CDR3 DNA (partial): TGTGCCAGTAGTATAGGGGCTGCCTCGAATCAGCCC.

To note about this clone: The DNA ends 3 residues before the CDR3 does, and the rest of the CDR3 is filled in from the germline J gene. The chain recombines TRBV18 with TRBJ2-7; a weak D match, TRBD1 (5 bases). Trimming left V 2 bases short and J 3 bases short, with 11 bases between. The CDR3 extends over 14 amino acids. Germline CDR1 KGHSH, CDR2 LQKENI. CDR3 region: CASSPGDRIYEQYF. The CDR3 DNA, read in part, is TGTGCCAGCTCACCAGGTGACAGAATCTACGAG.

As to this clone: The read comes to an end 3 residues before the CDR3 does, leaving the germline J gene to fill in the end. This chain links TRBV20-1 with TRBJ2-4, with a tentative D call TRBD1 (6 bases). The V gene lost 5 bases and the J gene lost 8 bases, with 19 bases spanning the gap. The CDR3 is 14 residues long. The germline V gene has CDR1 DFQATT and CDR2 SNEGSKA (reference sequence). This chain's CDR3 is CSAQQGVYSDIQYF. CDR3 bases read: TGCAGTGCTCAACAGGGTGTATATTCGGACATT.

On this clone: The read gets to within 3 residues of the CDR3 end, and the germline J gene fills in the rest. The genes are TRBV19 and TRBJ1-1; no clear D gene. Germline CDR1 is LNHDA and CDR2 is SQIVND (reference sequence). Trimming took 5 bases from V and 5 from J, leaving 12 bases between them. The CDR3 runs to 13 residues. The CDR3 protein is CASSLAVWTEAFF. Incomplete CDR3 DNA: TGTGCCAGTAGTCTGGCTGTTTGGACTGAA.

On this clone itself: Read sequence stops 3 residues before the CDR3 end, and the germline J gene provides the missing end. The J gene is TRBJ2-1, the V gene TRBV7-9; 8 positions agree with TRBD2. Germline-derived CDR1 and CDR2 are SEHNR and FQNEAQ (reference sequence). After removal of 6 bases from V and 2 bases from J, the junction contained 3 bases not matched to a gene. The CDR3 runs to 14 residues. The CDR3 bases that were read are TGTGCCAGCAGGAGCGGGAGCGCCTACAATGAG. Protein: CASRSGSAYNE. The whole CDR3 reads CASRSGSAYNEQFF.

CDR3 region: CASSPFVGSGQPQHF. The sequenced CDR3 bases are TGTGCCAGTAGTCCCTTTGTGGGTTCAGGGCAGCCC. The chain links TRBV19 to TRBJ1-5, with D maybe TRBD1 (5 bases). The CDR3 end falls 3 residues outside the read, so it is completed with the germline J gene. The CDR3 is 15 amino acids. The germline V gene encodes CDR1 LNHDA and CDR2 SQIVND (reference sequence). The V gene lost 5 bases and the J gene lost 7 bases, with 18 bases spanning the gap.

A note on this clone: Read data end 3 residues before the CDR3 end; the end is taken from the germline J gene. The gene calls are TRBV20-1 and TRBJ2-3; TRBD1 is a possible D gene (5 bases). Germline values: CDR1 DFQATT, CDR2 SNEGSKA (reference sequence). The CDR3 loop spans 16 amino acids. V shed 3 bases and J shed 0 bases, with 16 bases lying between them. The CDR3 loop reads CSARRPGRDSTDTQYF. CDR3 DNA (partial): TGCAGTGCTAGGAGACCAGGGCGAGATAGCACAGATACG.

As for this clone: The read stops 3 residues short of the end of the CDR3; the missing end is completed from the germline J gene. The genes are TRBV6-4 and TRBJ1-5, with TRBD1 matching 8 bases. Germline trimming cut 1 base from V and 4 bases from J; bases unmatched to any gene: 6. Germline assignment: CDR1 MRHNA and CDR2 SNTAGT. This CDR3 region has 16 residues. CDR3 sequence: CASSDYDRGTNQPQHF. The sequenced CDR3 bases are TGTGCCAGCAGTGACTACGACAGGGGCACAAATCAGCCC.

Remarks on this clone: Read sequence stops 3 residues before the CDR3 end, and the germline J gene provides the missing end. The V call is TRBV7-9, the J call TRBJ2-3; 7 nucleotides match TRBD1. Germline values: CDR1 SEHNR, CDR2 FQNEAQ (reference sequence). CDR3 length equals 14 residues. After removal of 3 bases from V and 3 bases from J, the junction contained 3 bases not matched to a gene. The CDR3: CASSFSTGTDTQYF. The CDR3 DNA, read in part, is TGTGCCAGCAGCTTTTCGACAGGGACAGATACG.

Notes on this clone: The read ends 3 residues early relative to the CDR3; the germline J gene fills the gap. V is TRBV5-5 and J is TRBJ2-2; D remains ambiguous. CDR3 length: 12 amino acids. From germline, CDR1 is SGHKS and CDR2 YYEKEE (reference sequence). Trimming removed 4 bases from V and 5 bases from J, with 6 bases in between. The CDR3 loop is CASSPLTGELFF. Partial CDR3 DNA: TGTGCCAGCAGCCCCTTAACCGGGGAG.